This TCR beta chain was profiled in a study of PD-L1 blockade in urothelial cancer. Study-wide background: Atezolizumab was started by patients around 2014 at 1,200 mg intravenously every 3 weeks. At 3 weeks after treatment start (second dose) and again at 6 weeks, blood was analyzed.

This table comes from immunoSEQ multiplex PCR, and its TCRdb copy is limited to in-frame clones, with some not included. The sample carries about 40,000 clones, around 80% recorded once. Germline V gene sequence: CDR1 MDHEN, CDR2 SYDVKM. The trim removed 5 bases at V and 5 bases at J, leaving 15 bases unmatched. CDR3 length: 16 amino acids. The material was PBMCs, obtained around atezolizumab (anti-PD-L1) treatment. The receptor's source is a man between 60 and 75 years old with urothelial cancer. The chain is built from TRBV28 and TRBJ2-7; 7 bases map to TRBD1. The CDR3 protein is CASSLGGRQGGNEQYF. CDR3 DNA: TGTGCCAGCAGTCTAGGGGGCCGACAGGGCGGTAACGAGCAGTACTTC.